The 32 T cell receptor beta chains given below trace back to one sample, sequenced in a study of blood T cell repertoires in COVID-19 (dated by TCRdb to 2018 to 2020). Library construction relied on the immunoSEQ multiplex PCR assay. TCRdb took this table from immuneACCESS and kept in-frame rearrangements with V and J called. Such tables lack part of the clones; where checked against another copy, unresolved V genes explain under half of the gap, and the rest is unexplained. The table for this sample lists 210,000 or so clones; roughly 90% of them were counted only once. The ten largest clones capture around 2.9% of the sample. The sequencing input was peripheral blood. The receptors originated from an older woman with acute or convalescent COVID-19.

This clone was seen just once. The chain recombines TRBV5-1 with TRBJ1-2, with a weak D call TRBD1 (6 bases). The germline V gene encodes CDR1 SGHRS and CDR2 YFSETQ. Trimming removed 0 bases at V and 1 base at J, with 13 bases between. The CDR3 consists of 16 residues. The CDR3 sequence: CASSLGGTNLNYGYTF. CDR3 nucleotide sequence: TGCGCCAGCAGCTTGGGAGGGACAAACCTTAACTATGGCTACACCTTC.

The rearrangement uses TRBV7-8 and TRBJ1-5; D might be TRBD1 (6 bases). The CDR3 contains 15 residues. V lost 4 bases and J lost 5, with 15 bases in between. Germline-derived CDR1 and CDR2 are SGHVS and FQNEAQ. In DNA form, the CDR3 reads TGTGCCAGCAGCTCACCGACAGCAGGGGATCAGCCCCAGCATTTT. The encoded protein is CASSSPTAGDQPQHF.

The gene calls are TRBV4-1 and TRBJ1-1, with 8 bases aligning to TRBD1. CDR1 is MGHRA and CDR2 is YSYEKL in the germline V gene. J gave up 4 bases and V 6 bases, and 16 bases lay outside the gene matches. This CDR3 has 17 residues. The CDR3 loop reads CASSFGQGRSVGTEAFF. The CDR3 bases are TGCGCCAGCAGTTTCGGACAGGGAAGATCGGTCGGCACTGAAGCTTTCTTT.

The chain carries TRBV15 and TRBJ2-7; TRBD2 agrees at 8 bases. V lost 5 bases, J lost 2 bases, and 5 bases stayed unmatched. CDR3 length: 14 amino acids. Germline V gene sequence: CDR1 LNHNV, CDR2 YYDKDF (reference sequence). Written as DNA, the CDR3 is TGTGCCACCAGCCCCGGACTAGCAGCCTACGAGCAGTACTTC. Amino acids: CATSPGLAAYEQYF.

This chain uses TRBV2 with TRBJ1-5; D unclear. The CDR3 is 12 amino acids. Germline CDR1 reads SNHLY; CDR2 reads FYNNEI. V lost 4 bases to trimming and J lost 6 bases, with 7 bases between them. This chain's CDR3 is CASSGDFQPQHF. In DNA form, the CDR3 reads TGTGCCAGCAGTGGAGACTTTCAGCCCCAGCATTTT. Drawing the rest from reference TRBV2 and TRBJ1-5, the complete variable domain is EPEVTQTPSHQVTQMGQEVILRCVPISNHLYFYWYRQILGQKVEFLVSFYNNEISEKSEIFDDQFSVERPDGSNFTLKIRSTKLEDSAMYFCASSGDFQPQHFGDGTRLSIL.

V gene TRBV5-4 combines with J gene TRBJ2-7; TRBD2 matches 12 bases. V lost 4 bases to trimming and J lost 4 bases; unmatched junction nucleotides: 3. This CDR3 region has 14 residues. In germline, CDR1 is SGHNT, CDR2 YYREEE (reference sequence). DNA of the CDR3: TGTGCCAGCAGCACGACTAGCGGGAGTTACGAGCAGTACTTC. Protein product: CASSTTSGSYEQYF.

This clone was seen a handful of times. The genes are TRBV7-2 and TRBJ1-4, with a tentative D call TRBD1 (5 bases). V gave up 5 bases and J gave up 4 bases, with 11 bases separating them. CDR1 is SGHTA, CDR2 FQGNSA, per germline. The CDR3 consists of 14 residues. CDR3 loop: CASSPAGYNEKLFF. The DNA of the CDR3 is TGTGCCAGCAGCCCCGCAGGGTATAATGAAAAACTGTTTTTT.

The rearrangement uses TRBV4-2 and TRBJ2-2; 9 nucleotides align to TRBD1. The ends lost 0 bases at V and 7 bases at J; junction bases unmatched: 6. The CDR3 covers 16 residues. The V gene's germline CDR1 is LGHNA and CDR2 YNFKEQ. The CDR3 DNA reads TGTGCCAGCAGCCAAGAACAGGGGGCCTCGGGCGGGGAGCTGTTTTTT. Its protein is CASSQEQGASGGELFF.

The chain links TRBV6-4 to TRBJ2-1, with TRBD2 as a possible D gene (5 bases). Trimming cost V 4 bases and J 6 bases, with 16 bases left between them. The CDR3 is 15 residues long. From germline, CDR1 is MRHNA and CDR2 SNTAGT. CDR3 protein: CASSVVGAVGNEQFF. The DNA for the CDR3 is TGTGCCAGCAGTGTTGTGGGAGCCGTGGGCAATGAGCAGTTCTTC.

The rearrangement uses TRBV7-9 and TRBJ2-1, with 9 bases identical to TRBD2. V lost 2 bases to trimming and J lost 5 bases; unmatched junction nucleotides: 4. Germline V gene data show CDR1 as SEHNR and CDR2 as FQNEAQ (reference sequence). The CDR3 totals 15 residues. The CDR3 is CASSLRTSDNNEQFF. The CDR3 DNA sequence: TGTGCCAGCAGCTTAAGGACTAGCGATAACAATGAGCAGTTCTTC.

V is TRBV25-1 and J is TRBJ1-6; the D is unclear. Between the trimmed V and J ends, which lost 6 bases and 8 bases, there was a span of 14 bases. The V gene's germline CDR1 is MGHDK and CDR2 SYGVNS. CDR3 length equals 14 residues. CDR3 sequence (DNA): TGTGCCAGCAGGGGCAGGCGATATGATTCACCCCTCCACTTT. Translated: CASRGRRYDSPLHF.

This clone occurred a few times. The chain is built from TRBV12-3 or TRBV12-4 and TRBJ1-1, with a possible D match to TRBD1 (5 bases). Trimming took 5 bases from V and 4 from J, leaving 11 bases between them. The CDR3 length is 13 residues. CDR3 region: CASSPPGGTEAFF. The DNA of the CDR3 is TGTGCCAGCAGTCCCCCCGGGGGCACTGAAGCTTTCTTT.

This sequence joins TRBV15 and TRBJ2-7; 7 bases fit TRBD1. The CDR3 is 15 residues long. Germline V gene sequence: CDR1 LNHNV, CDR2 YYDKDF (reference sequence). V lost 0 bases to trimming and J lost 7 bases; unmatched junction nucleotides: 9. The CDR3: CATSRDLAGGMEQYF. For the CDR3, the DNA is TGTGCCACCAGCAGAGATTTGGCAGGGGGAATGGAGCAGTACTTC.

The chain couples TRBV9 to TRBJ1-3; D is perhaps TRBD1 (6 bases). Trimming removed 0 bases from V and 4 bases from J, with 14 bases in between. Germline CDR1 reads SGDLS; CDR2 reads YYNGEE. The CDR3 sequence is 16 residues long. The DNA for the CDR3 is TGTGCCAGCAGCGTAGGACAGGCCGTGGGGGGAAACACCATATATTTT. Protein sequence: CASSVGQAVGGNTIYF.

The chain carries TRBV2 and TRBJ2-3; the D gene is possibly TRBD1 (5 bases). This CDR3 comprises 12 residues. The ends were cut back, 6 bases at V and 4 bases at J, with 8 bases in the middle. Germline-derived CDR1 and CDR2 are SNHLY and FYNNEI. The CDR3 bases are TGTGCCAGCAGGGACAACTCAGATACGCAGTATTTT. Translating it yields CASRDNSDTQYF.

The chain is built from TRBV27 and TRBJ1-6, with D unresolved. This CDR3 region has 12 residues. Germline values: CDR1 MNHEY, CDR2 SMNVEV (reference sequence). The V gene lost 5 bases and the J gene lost 7 bases, with 6 bases spanning the gap. The CDR3: CASSSWNSPLHF. CDR3 in DNA: TGTGCCAGCAGTAGCTGGAATTCACCCCTCCACTTT.

CDR3 bases: TGTGCCAGCAGCCAAGCCAGGGGGTTCTATGGCTACACCTTC. It is translated as CASSQARGFYGYTF. The chain couples TRBV3-1 (or the pseudogene TRBV3-2) to TRBJ1-2; TRBD1 agrees at 7 bases. With V trimmed by 1 base and J by 4 bases, 3 bases remained unmatched. The germline gives CDR1 LGHDT, CDR2 YNNKEL (reference sequence). The CDR3 runs to 14 residues.

The V call is TRBV19, the J call TRBJ1-1; possibly TRBD1 for D (6 bases). Deletions cut 5 bases from V and 1 base from J, with 20 bases between. The CDR3 consists of 17 residues. The germline V gene has CDR1 LNHDA and CDR2 SQIVND (reference sequence). The CDR3 loop reads CASSWDLSTGRNTEAFF. CDR3 nucleotide sequence: TGTGCCAGTAGTTGGGACCTCTCAACAGGGAGGAACACTGAAGCTTTCTTT.

The chain joins TRBV4-1 to TRBJ1-3, with D possibly TRBD1 on 6 matching bases. The V end lost 0 bases, the J end lost 11 bases, and 17 bases lay between the germline ends. This CDR3 contains 15 residues. Germline assignment: CDR1 MGHRA and CDR2 YSYEKL. The CDR3 here is CASSQEGGARPAIYF. Written as DNA, the CDR3 is TGCGCCAGCAGCCAAGAAGGGGGGGCACGCCCGGCCATATATTTT.

The chain recombines TRBV30 with TRBJ1-5; D gene uncertain. The CDR3 runs to 13 residues. V shed 5 bases and J shed 3 bases, with 11 bases lying between them. CDR1 GTSNPN and CDR2 SVGIG come from the germline V gene (reference sequence). CDR3 sequence reads: CAWDEGLNQPQHF. The CDR3 nucleotides read TGTGCCTGGGACGAGGGCCTCAATCAGCCCCAGCATTTT.

This clone was recorded only once. The chain joins TRBV28 to TRBJ2-3; 7 bases line up with TRBD2. The ends lost 3 bases at V and 3 bases at J; junction bases unmatched: 6. In germline, CDR1 is MDHEN, CDR2 SYDVKM. The CDR3 has 15 amino acids. The DNA for the CDR3 is TGTGCCAGCAGTTTCGGTTGGGGGGGGACAGATACGCAGTATTTT. Residues: CASSFGWGGTDTQYF.

This chain links TRBV14 with TRBJ1-2, with a weak D call TRBD1 (6 bases). Germline V gives CDR1 SGHDN, CDR2 FVKESK. Trimming removed 2 bases from V and 6 bases from J, with 10 bases in between. The CDR3 consists of 13 residues. The CDR3 bases are TGTGCCAGCAGCCAACAGGGGTTGGATGGCTACACCTTC. Translated: CASSQQGLDGYTF.

The chain is built from TRBV18 and TRBJ1-4, with TRBD1 matching 8 bases. The CDR3 length is 15 residues. The germline V gene encodes CDR1 KGHSH and CDR2 LQKENI. Trimming at V came to 3 bases and at J to 5 bases, leaving 5 bases not matched to a gene. The CDR3 loop reads CASSPTDRENEKLFF. CDR3 sequence (DNA): TGTGCCAGCTCACCGACGGACAGGGAGAATGAAAAACTGTTTTTT.

The chain uses TRBV19 and TRBJ2-4; 8 bases align to TRBD1. The ends lost 5 bases at V and 6 bases at J; junction bases unmatched: 6. The CDR3 loop spans 14 amino acids. CDR1 LNHDA and CDR2 SQIVND come from the germline V gene (reference sequence). CDR3 in DNA: TGTGCCAGTAGTTCCACAGGGGGTAGAAACATTCAGTACTTC. This gives the protein CASSSTGGRNIQYF.

This CDR3 is CASSSAQGALDTQYF. The CDR3 coding sequence is TGTGCCAGCAGCTCCGCCCAGGGGGCCCTGGATACGCAGTATTTT. This chain joins TRBV11-2 and TRBJ2-3, with TRBD1 matching over 8 bases. The CDR3 is 15 amino acids. Germline V gene lookup returns CDR1 SGHAT and CDR2 FQNNGV. Trimming took 4 bases from V and 6 from J; bases not matched to a gene: 9.

The V gene is TRBV6-8, the J gene TRBJ2-1; 7 positions agree with TRBD2. Trimming took 6 bases from V and 4 from J; bases not matched to a gene: 12. Germline CDR1 MNHGY, CDR2 SAAAGT. The CDR3 loop spans 16 amino acids. CDR3 coding DNA: TGTGCCAGCAGAAACGGGAGGCCCCCGGCGTACAATGAGCAGTTCTTC. This codes for CASRNGRPPAYNEQFF.

The genes are TRBV10-1 and TRBJ2-1, with 10 bases aligning to TRBD2. Germline-derived CDR1 and CDR2 are WNHNN and SYGVQD (reference sequence). The CDR3 sequence is 16 residues long. Trimming cost V 8 bases and J 7 bases; bases outside gene matches: 14. Here the CDR3 DNA reads TGCGCCAGCTCCCGTCCCGGGGGGACTAGCGTGAATGAGCAGTTCTTC. Protein product: CASSRPGGTSVNEQFF.

The rearrangement links TRBV6-1 to TRBJ2-1; a weak D match, TRBD2 (5 bases). Trimming left V 0 bases short and J 2 bases short, with 17 bases between. Germline V CDR1 and CDR2: MNHNS, SASEGT. This CDR3 is 18 amino acids long. This chain's CDR3 is CASSEAPVGAPAYNEQFF. Written as DNA, the CDR3 is TGTGCCAGCAGTGAAGCGCCCGTGGGAGCGCCTGCCTACAATGAGCAGTTCTTC.

The rearrangement uses TRBV24-1 and TRBJ1-2; no clear D gene. Per germline, CDR1 KGHDR and CDR2 SFDVKD. CDR3 length: 14 amino acids. V dropped 1 base and J dropped 1 base, with 6 bases sitting between them. Here the CDR3 reads CATSDLSGNYGYTF. The CDR3 DNA is TGTGCCACCAGTGATTTATCCGGTAACTATGGCTACACCTTC.

The chain employs TRBV3-1 (or the pseudogene TRBV3-2) and TRBJ2-1; TRBD1 matches at 12 bases. CDR3 size: 16 residues. The junction had 4 bases not matched to a gene; V was cut back by 0 bases and J by 7 bases. The germline CDR1 and CDR2 sequences are LGHDT and YNNKEL (reference sequence). CDR3 sequence: CASSQDLGQGANEQFF. The CDR3 nucleotides read TGTGCCAGCAGCCAAGATTTGGGACAGGGGGCGAATGAGCAGTTCTTC.

A few counts support this clone. This sample also contains other DNA sequences that code for the same CDR3. V is TRBV6-2 or TRBV6-3 and J is TRBJ2-3, with 7 bases aligning to TRBD2. The CDR3 consists of 14 residues. Per the germline V gene, CDR1 is MNHEY and CDR2 is SVGEGT. V lost 4 bases, J lost 5 bases, and 6 bases stayed unmatched. The CDR3 DNA sequence: TGTGCCAGCAGTTTAGGACTAGTGGGAGATACGCAGTATTTT. It translates to CASSLGLVGDTQYF.

This chain joins TRBV19 and TRBJ2-7, with 9 bases matching TRBD1. The CDR3 loop spans 14 amino acids. With V trimmed by 4 bases and J by 3 bases, 4 bases remained unmatched. The germline V gene encodes CDR1 LNHDA and CDR2 SQIVND (reference sequence). CDR3 amino acids: CASSRTGVSYEQYF. The CDR3 DNA follows: TGTGCCAGTAGTAGGACAGGGGTAAGCTACGAGCAGTACTTC. The whole variable domain, filled in from reference TRBV19 and TRBJ2-7, reads DGGITQSPKYLFRKEGQNVTLSCEQNLNHDAMYWYRQDPGQGLRLIYYSQIVNDFQKGDIAEGYSVSREKKESFPLTVTSAQKNPTAFYLCASSRTGVSYEQYFGPGTRLTVT.